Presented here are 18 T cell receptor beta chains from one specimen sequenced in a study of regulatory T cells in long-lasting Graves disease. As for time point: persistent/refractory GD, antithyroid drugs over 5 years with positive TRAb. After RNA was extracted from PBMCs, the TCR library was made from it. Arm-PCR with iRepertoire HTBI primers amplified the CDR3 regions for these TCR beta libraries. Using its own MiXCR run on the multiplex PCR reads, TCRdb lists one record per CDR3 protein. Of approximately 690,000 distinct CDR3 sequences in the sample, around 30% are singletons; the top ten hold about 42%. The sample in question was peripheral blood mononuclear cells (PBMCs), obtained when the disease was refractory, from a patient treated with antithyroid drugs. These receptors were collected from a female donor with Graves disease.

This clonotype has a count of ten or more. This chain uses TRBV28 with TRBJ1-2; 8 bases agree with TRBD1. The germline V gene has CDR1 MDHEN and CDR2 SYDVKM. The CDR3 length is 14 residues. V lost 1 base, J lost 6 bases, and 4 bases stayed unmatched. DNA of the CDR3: TGTGCCAGCAGTTTATTGGTACAGGGGGATGGCTACACCTTC. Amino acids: CASSLLVQGDGYTF.

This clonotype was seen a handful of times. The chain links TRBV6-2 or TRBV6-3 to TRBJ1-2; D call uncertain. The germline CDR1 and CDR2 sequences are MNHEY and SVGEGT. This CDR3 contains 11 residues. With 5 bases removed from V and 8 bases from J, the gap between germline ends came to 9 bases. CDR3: CASSDPGGYTF. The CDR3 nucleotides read TGTGCCAGCAGTGACCCAGGCGGCTACACCTTC.

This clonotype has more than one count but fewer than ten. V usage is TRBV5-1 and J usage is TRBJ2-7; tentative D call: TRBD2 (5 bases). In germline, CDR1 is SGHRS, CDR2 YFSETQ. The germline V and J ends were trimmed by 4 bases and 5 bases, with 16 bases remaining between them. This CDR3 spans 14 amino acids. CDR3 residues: CASSPRPDGNEQYF. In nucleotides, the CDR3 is TGCGCCAGCAGCCCACGGCCCGACGGGAACGAGCAGTACTTC.

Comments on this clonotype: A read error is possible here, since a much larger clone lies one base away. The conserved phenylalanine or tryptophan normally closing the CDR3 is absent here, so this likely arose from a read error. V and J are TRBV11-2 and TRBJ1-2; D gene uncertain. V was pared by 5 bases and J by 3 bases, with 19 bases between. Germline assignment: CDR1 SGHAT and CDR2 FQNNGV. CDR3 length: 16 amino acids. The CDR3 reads CASSTSMDGDDYGYTL. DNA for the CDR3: TGTGCCAGCAGCACTTCCATGGACGGTGATGACTATGGCTACACCCTC.

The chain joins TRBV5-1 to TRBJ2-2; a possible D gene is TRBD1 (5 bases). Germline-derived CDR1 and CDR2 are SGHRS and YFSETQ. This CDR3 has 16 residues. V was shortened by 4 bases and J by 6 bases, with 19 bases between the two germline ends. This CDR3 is CASSHIKALGAGELFF. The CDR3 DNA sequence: TGCGCCAGCAGCCACATTAAGGCATTAGGGGCCGGGGAGCTGTTTTTT. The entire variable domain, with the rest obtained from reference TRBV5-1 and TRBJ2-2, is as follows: KAGVTQTPRYLIKTRGQQVTLSCSPISGHRSVSWYQQTPGQGLQFLFEYFSETQRNKGNFPGRFSGRQFSNSRSEMNVSTLELGDSALYLCASSHIKALGAGELFFGEGSRLTVL.

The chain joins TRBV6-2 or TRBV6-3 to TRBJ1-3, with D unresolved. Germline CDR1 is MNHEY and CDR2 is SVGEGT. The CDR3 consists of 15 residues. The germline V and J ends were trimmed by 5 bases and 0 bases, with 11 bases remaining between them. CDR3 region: CASSVRLSSGNTIYF. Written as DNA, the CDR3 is TGTGCCAGCAGTGTCAGACTGAGCTCTGGAAACACCATATATTTT.

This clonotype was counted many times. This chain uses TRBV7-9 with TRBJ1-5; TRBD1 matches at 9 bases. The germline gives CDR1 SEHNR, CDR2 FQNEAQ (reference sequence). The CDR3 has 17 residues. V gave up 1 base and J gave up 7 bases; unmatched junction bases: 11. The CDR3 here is CASSLVLRTGDGQPQHF. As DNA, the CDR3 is TGTGCCAGCAGCTTAGTCCTGAGGACAGGGGACGGCCAGCCCCAGCATTTT.

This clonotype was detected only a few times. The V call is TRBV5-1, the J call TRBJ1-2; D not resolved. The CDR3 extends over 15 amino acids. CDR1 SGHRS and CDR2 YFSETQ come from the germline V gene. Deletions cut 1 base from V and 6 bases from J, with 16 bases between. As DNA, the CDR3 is TGCGCCAGCAGCTTGAACGAGGGTAGGACCCATGGCTACACCTTC. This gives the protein CASSLNEGRTHGYTF.

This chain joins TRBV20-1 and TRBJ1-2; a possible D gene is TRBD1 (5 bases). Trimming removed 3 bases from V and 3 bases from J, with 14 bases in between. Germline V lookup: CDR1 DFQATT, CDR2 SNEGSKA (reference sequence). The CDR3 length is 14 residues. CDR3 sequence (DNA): TGCAGTGCTAGCGACGGGACGGGAGACTATGGCTACACCTTC. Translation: CSASDGTGDYGYTF.

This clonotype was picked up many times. For the CDR3, the DNA is TGTGCCAGCAGTTCCAGACAGGGTAGCACTGAAGCTTTCTTT. This sequence encodes CASSSRQGSTEAFF. This sequence joins TRBV12-3 or TRBV12-4 and TRBJ1-1, with 7 bases fitting TRBD1. This CDR3 has 14 amino acids. Germline trimming cut 4 bases from V and 4 bases from J; bases unmatched to any gene: 6.

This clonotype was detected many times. Here the CDR3 DNA reads TGTGCCAGCAGACCTCTCACAGGAGGTGACACTGAAGCTTTCTTT. It specifies CASRPLTGGDTEAFF. V and J are TRBV27 and TRBJ1-1, with a possible D match to TRBD1 (5 bases). The CDR3 has 15 residues. Germline assignment: CDR1 MNHEY and CDR2 SMNVEV (reference sequence). Trimming removed 6 bases from V and 3 bases from J, with 17 bases in between.

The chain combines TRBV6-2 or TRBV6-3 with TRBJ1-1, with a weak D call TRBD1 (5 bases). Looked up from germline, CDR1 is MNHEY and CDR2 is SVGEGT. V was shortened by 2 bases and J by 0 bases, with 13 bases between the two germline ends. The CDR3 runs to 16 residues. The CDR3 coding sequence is TGTGCCAGCAGTTACGGGCAGGGTGACATGAACACTGAAGCTTTCTTT. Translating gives CASSYGQGDMNTEAFF.

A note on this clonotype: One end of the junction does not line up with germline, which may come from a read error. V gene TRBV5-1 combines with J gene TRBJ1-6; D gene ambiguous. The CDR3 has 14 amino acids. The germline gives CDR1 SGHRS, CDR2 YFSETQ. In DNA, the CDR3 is TGTGCCAGCAGCTTGGCTCCGCCGCGCTCACCCCTCCACTTT. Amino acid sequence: CASSLAPPRSPLHF.

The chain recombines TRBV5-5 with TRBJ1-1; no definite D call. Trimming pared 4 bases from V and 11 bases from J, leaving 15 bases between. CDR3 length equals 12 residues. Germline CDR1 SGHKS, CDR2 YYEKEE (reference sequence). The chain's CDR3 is CASSDDEDWAFF. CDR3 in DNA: TGTGCCAGCAGCGACGACGAGGATTGGGCTTTCTTT. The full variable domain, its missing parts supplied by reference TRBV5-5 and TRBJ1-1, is DAGVTQSPTHLIKTRGQQVTLRCSPISGHKSVSWYQQVLGQGPQFIFQYYEKEERGRGNFPDRFSARQFPNYSSELNVNALLLGDSALYLCASSDDEDWAFFGQGTRLTVV.

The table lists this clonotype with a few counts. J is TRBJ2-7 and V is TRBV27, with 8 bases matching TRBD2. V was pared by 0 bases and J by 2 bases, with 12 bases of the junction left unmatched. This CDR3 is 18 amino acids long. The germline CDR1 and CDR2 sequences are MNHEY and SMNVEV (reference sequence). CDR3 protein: CASSLSGPAGAAPYEQYF. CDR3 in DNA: TGTGCCAGCAGTTTATCGGGCCCAGCGGGAGCCGCCCCCTACGAGCAGTACTTC.

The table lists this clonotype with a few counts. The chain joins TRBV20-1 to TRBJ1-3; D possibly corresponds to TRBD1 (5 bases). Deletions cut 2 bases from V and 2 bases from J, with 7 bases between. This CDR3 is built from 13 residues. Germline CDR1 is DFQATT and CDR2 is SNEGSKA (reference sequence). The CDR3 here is CSARRDAGNTIYF. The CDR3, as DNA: TGCAGTGCTAGACGGGACGCTGGAAACACCATATATTTT.

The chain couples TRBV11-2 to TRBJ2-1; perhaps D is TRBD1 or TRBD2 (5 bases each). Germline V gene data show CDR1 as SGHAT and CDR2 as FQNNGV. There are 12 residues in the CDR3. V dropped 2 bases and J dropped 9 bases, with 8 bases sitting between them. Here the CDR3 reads CASSLPGGEQFF. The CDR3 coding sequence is TGTGCCAGCAGCTTACCTGGGGGTGAGCAGTTCTTC.

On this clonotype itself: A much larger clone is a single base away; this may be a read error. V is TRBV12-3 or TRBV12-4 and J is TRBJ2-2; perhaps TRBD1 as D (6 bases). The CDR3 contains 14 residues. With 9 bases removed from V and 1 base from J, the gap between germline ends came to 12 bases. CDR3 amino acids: CARGAVRNTGELFF. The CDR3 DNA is TGTGCCAGGGGGGCAGTCAGGAACACCGGGGAGCTGTTTTTT.